The sequence of this T cell receptor (beta chain) was determined in a study of blood T cell repertoires in COVID-19. About the research overall: PBMCs, B-cell-depleted T cells, or T cells were the source of the cDNA or gDNA that made up the material.

Clones were sequenced by immunoSEQ multiplex PCR, and TCRdb holds only the in-frame ones, with some missing. The sample lists 19,000 or so clones, more than 85% seen once, with approximately 17% in the top ten. The sequence was obtained from an older man with active COVID-19. Sequencing was done on a sample of peripheral blood.

The CDR3 region is CASTGQGASKGEETQYF. DNA of the CDR3: TGTGCCAGCACAGGACAGGGGGCGTCTAAGGGGGAAGAGACCCAGTACTTC. The V call is TRBV25-1, the J call TRBJ2-5; 11 positions match TRBD1. The germline gives CDR1 MGHDK, CDR2 SYGVNS. The CDR3 length is 17 residues. V shed 7 bases, J shed 3 bases, and the junction held 13 bases outside the gene matches.